One and the same sample provided the 20 T cell receptor beta chains below, sequenced in a study of cytomegalovirus exposure and HLA in healthy donors. PCR involved 60 Vbeta and 13 Jbeta primers. Sequencing was performed with immunoSEQ multiplex PCR; in TCRdb, only in-frame clones are kept and a portion is missing. Of almost 200,000 clones detected, roughly three quarters appear once; the ten largest clones hold approximately 0.39%. The sequenced material came from PBMCs. These receptors were obtained from a male donor in good health and CMV-seropositive.

This chain uses TRBV9 with TRBJ2-7; the match to TRBD2 covers 9 bases. Per germline, CDR1 SGDLS and CDR2 YYNGEE. The V gene end was trimmed by 3 bases and the J gene end by 4 bases; junction bases not matched to a gene: 17. CDR3 length equals 18 residues. CDR3 DNA: TGTGCCAGCAGCGAGGGACTAGCAGCTAGAGACCTAAATTACGAGCAGTACTTC. It yields the protein CASSEGLAARDLNYEQYF.

The chain combines TRBV11-2 with TRBJ2-7; D possibly corresponds to TRBD1 (5 bases). Trimming removed 3 bases from V and 3 bases from J, with 12 bases in between. The germline V gene encodes CDR1 SGHAT and CDR2 FQNNGV. The CDR3 covers 14 residues. CDR3 amino acids: CASSFSIRGYEQYF. CDR3 in DNA: TGTGCCAGCAGCTTCTCAATAAGGGGCTACGAGCAGTACTTC.

Regarding this clone: Other DNA sequences of this sample code for an identical CDR3. This chain joins TRBV7-3 and TRBJ2-1; D unclear. The CDR3 consists of 13 residues. Germline CDR1 reads SGHTA; CDR2 reads FQGTGA. With 2 bases removed from V and 4 bases from J, the gap between germline ends came to 6 bases. The CDR3 loop reads CASSLGLYNEQFF. For the CDR3, the DNA is TGTGCCAGCAGCTTAGGTCTATACAATGAGCAGTTCTTC.

The chain is built from TRBV7-2 and TRBJ1-1; perhaps TRBD1 as D (5 bases). The V end was cut by 8 bases, the J end by 3 bases, with 13 bases between. The CDR3 runs to 13 residues. CDR1 is SGHTA and CDR2 is FQGNSA in the germline V gene. The CDR3 protein is CASHLRGHTEAFF. CDR3 DNA: TGTGCCAGCCACCTAAGGGGCCACACTGAAGCTTTCTTT.

The J gene is TRBJ1-1, the V gene TRBV10-3, with no clear D. In germline, CDR1 is ENHRY, CDR2 SYGVKD. The ends were cut back, 4 bases at V and 0 bases at J, with 6 bases in the middle. The CDR3 runs 13 residues. This CDR3 is CAISGQLNTEAFF. CDR3 coding DNA: TGTGCCATCAGTGGGCAATTGAACACTGAAGCTTTCTTT.

The genes are TRBV6-4 and TRBJ1-5; D is unresolved. Deletions cut 3 bases from V and 5 bases from J, with 8 bases between. The CDR3 totals 13 residues. Germline V gene data show CDR1 as MRHNA and CDR2 as SNTAGT. This CDR3 reads CASSEESDQPQHF. CDR3 DNA sequence: TGTGCCAGCAGTGAAGAAAGCGATCAGCCCCAGCATTTT.

The rearrangement links TRBV5-1 to TRBJ1-1; 8 positions agree with TRBD1. This CDR3 has 15 amino acids. Losses at the gene ends were 3 bases for V and 1 base for J; bases not matched to a gene: 5. Per the germline V gene, CDR1 is SGHRS and CDR2 is YFSETQ. The chain's CDR3 is CASSSRGPRNTEAFF. CDR3 nucleotide sequence: TGCGCCAGCAGCTCCAGGGGGCCCAGGAACACTGAAGCTTTCTTT.

The V and J genes are TRBV7-2 and TRBJ1-2, with D unclear. The V and J ends lost 1 base and 2 bases respectively, with 5 bases between them. Per the germline V gene, CDR1 is SGHTA and CDR2 is FQGNSA. This CDR3 spans 13 amino acids. DNA of the CDR3: TGTGCCAGCAGCTTAGACGCGAACTATGGCTACACCTTC. Translation: CASSLDANYGYTF.

The chain links TRBV28 to TRBJ1-1; D is uncertain. The CDR3 loop spans 12 amino acids. Trimming removed 6 bases at V and 1 base at J, with 6 bases between. Germline values: CDR1 MDHEN, CDR2 SYDVKM. The CDR3 nucleotides are TGTGCCAGCAGATCCAGGAACACTGAAGCTTTCTTT. As protein: CASRSRNTEAFF.

In nucleotides, the CDR3 is TGTGCCAGCAAACCACTAAGTCGAGAGGGGGCGGATACGCAGTATTTT. Translating gives CASKPLSREGADTQYF. The chain joins TRBV7-8 to TRBJ2-3; 7 positions match TRBD1. The CDR3 extends over 16 amino acids. With V trimmed by 7 bases and J by 6 bases, 16 bases remained unmatched. CDR1 and CDR2 (germline): SGHVS, FQNEAQ.

This clone was detected only a few times. The chain combines TRBV19 with TRBJ1-2; D unclear. Trimming removed 4 bases from V and 4 bases from J, with 7 bases in between. There are 12 residues in the CDR3. Per the germline V gene, CDR1 is LNHDA and CDR2 is SQIVND (reference sequence). This CDR3 is CASSTQIYGYTF. CDR3 DNA sequence: TGTGCCAGTAGTACCCAGATCTATGGCTACACCTTC. Drawing the rest from reference TRBV19 and TRBJ1-2, the complete variable domain is DGGITQSPKYLFRKEGQNVTLSCEQNLNHDAMYWYRQDPGQGLRLIYYSQIVNDFQKGDIAEGYSVSREKKESFPLTVTSAQKNPTAFYLCASSTQIYGYTFGSGTRLTVV.

The V and J genes are TRBV6-4 and TRBJ2-1; 7 bases fit TRBD1. V gave up 6 bases and J gave up 8 bases; unmatched junction bases: 10. CDR3 length: 14 amino acids. The germline V gene encodes CDR1 MRHNA and CDR2 SNTAGT. DNA for the CDR3: TGTGCCAGCAGACGACAGGGAACCTCGGATGAGCAGTTCTTC. This gives the protein CASRRQGTSDEQFF.

This chain joins TRBV7-2 and TRBJ1-6, with 7 bases aligning to TRBD1. The germline gives CDR1 SGHTA, CDR2 FQGNSA. V trimming: 2 bases; J trimming: 8 bases; junction bases outside the gene matches: 6. The CDR3 has 15 residues. CDR3 bases: TGTGCCAGCAGCTTATCCACAGGGGATTATTCACCCCTCCACTTT. This codes for CASSLSTGDYSPLHF.

On this clone: Additional DNA sequences in this sample encode the identical CDR3. The chain couples TRBV10-3 to TRBJ1-6; TRBD1 matches at 7 bases. The CDR3 covers 16 residues. Germline loops: CDR1 ENHRY, CDR2 SYGVKD. Trimming at V came to 6 bases and at J to 7 bases, leaving 12 bases not matched to a gene. CDR3 sequence (DNA): TGTGCCATCAGCGAACCGTATAGGGGGCGGAATTCACCCCTCCACTTT. This translates into CAISEPYRGRNSPLHF.

This rearrangement joins TRBV2 to TRBJ1-2; 7 nucleotides align to TRBD1. Per the germline V gene, CDR1 is SNHLY and CDR2 is FYNNEI. The CDR3 is 15 amino acids. The V gene end was trimmed by 9 bases and the J gene end by 4 bases; junction bases not matched to a gene: 14. CDR3 sequence reads: CASRIGDSESYGYTF. The DNA for the CDR3 is TGTGCCAGTCGAATAGGGGACAGCGAGAGCTATGGCTACACCTTC.

J is TRBJ2-1 and V is TRBV7-2; 8 bases fit TRBD2. There are 15 residues in the CDR3. V shed 6 bases and J 2 bases; nucleotides not matched to a gene: 6. From germline, CDR1 is SGHTA and CDR2 FQGNSA. The CDR3 reads CASRRGAGAYNEQFF. For the CDR3, the DNA is TGTGCCAGCAGAAGGGGAGCGGGGGCCTACAATGAGCAGTTCTTC.

This clone was detected only a few times. The chain joins TRBV4-3 to TRBJ1-6; no firm D call. The CDR3 sequence is 16 residues long. The germline CDR1 and CDR2 sequences are LGHNA and YSLEER. Trimming left V 0 bases short and J 10 bases short, with 16 bases between. This CDR3 is CASSQDFGVEVSPLHF. The CDR3 coding sequence is TGCGCCAGCAGCCAAGATTTCGGGGTGGAAGTGTCACCCCTCCACTTT.

The chain couples TRBV4-2 to TRBJ1-1; TRBD1 is a possible D gene (6 bases). Looked up from germline, CDR1 is LGHNA and CDR2 is YNFKEQ. The germline V and J ends were trimmed by 0 bases and 5 bases, with 13 bases remaining between them. The CDR3 is made up of 15 amino acids. The DNA of the CDR3 is TGTGCCAGCAGCCAAGAAGCCAGGGGAGGGACTGAAGCTTTCTTT. It translates to CASSQEARGGTEAFF.

The chain combines TRBV7-3 with TRBJ2-7; 10 nucleotides align to TRBD1. The ends lost 2 bases at V and 2 bases at J; junction bases unmatched: 3. Germline values: CDR1 SGHTA, CDR2 FQGTGA. CDR3 length: 15 residues. The CDR3 loop is CASSLEGTGAYEQYF. The CDR3 bases are TGTGCCAGCAGCTTAGAAGGGACAGGGGCCTACGAGCAGTACTTC.

V is TRBV27 and J is TRBJ2-7; 11 nucleotides line up with TRBD1. CDR1 and CDR2 (germline): MNHEY, SMNVEV (reference sequence). Trimming took 0 bases from V and 4 from J; bases not matched to a gene: 2. CDR3 size: 15 residues. The CDR3 region is CASSLSGQGVYEQYF. DNA of the CDR3: TGTGCCAGCAGTTTATCGGGACAGGGGGTGTACGAGCAGTACTTC.